The table lists the clone carrying this TCR beta chain with many counts. Its antigen remains unidentified. The data originate from a study of blood T cells in healthy people across ages. Study background: In model experiments, template switching was able to capture about one barcoded beta molecule for every two T cells that were present.

Germline CDR1 and CDR2: PRHDT and FYEKMQ (reference sequence). V was cut by 8 bases and J by 5 bases, with 10 bases left in between. This CDR3 spans 12 amino acids. It was with a sample-barcoded 5' primer and a J-beta primer mix that a second PCR of about 6 to 12 cycles was run. One entry per CDR3 protein results from TCRdb running MiXCR on the 5' RACE reads. Among roughly 2 million distinct CDR3 sequences, around 48% were seen once, and the ten largest hold more than 2%. Study findings and constraints: Naive CD4+ cell counts and diversity both ran higher in long-lived than in aged donors.

This TCR was recovered from a woman between 40 and 50 years old in good health. The sequenced sample was blood. This chain joins TRBV13 and TRBJ2-1, with D uncertain. CDR3 in amino acids: CASQKPNNEQFF. Here the CDR3 DNA reads TGTGCCAGCCAGAAGCCCAACAATGAGCAGTTCTTC.